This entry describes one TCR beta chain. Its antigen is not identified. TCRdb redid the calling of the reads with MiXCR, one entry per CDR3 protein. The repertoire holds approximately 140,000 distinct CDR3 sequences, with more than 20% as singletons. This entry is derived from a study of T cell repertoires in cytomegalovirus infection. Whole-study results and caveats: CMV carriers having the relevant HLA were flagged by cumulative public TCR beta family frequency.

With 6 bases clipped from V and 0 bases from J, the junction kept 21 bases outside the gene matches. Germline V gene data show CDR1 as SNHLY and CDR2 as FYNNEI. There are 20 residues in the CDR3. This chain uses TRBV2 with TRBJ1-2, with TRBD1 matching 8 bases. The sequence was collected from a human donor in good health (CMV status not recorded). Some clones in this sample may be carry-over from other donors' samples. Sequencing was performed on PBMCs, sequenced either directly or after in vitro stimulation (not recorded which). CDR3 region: CASRFGASGQGGETNYGYTF. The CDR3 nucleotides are TGTGCCAGCAGATTCGGTGCATCCGGACAGGGAGGGGAAACTAACTATGGCTACACCTTC. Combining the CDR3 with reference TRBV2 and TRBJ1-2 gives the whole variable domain EPEVTQTPSHQVTQMGQEVILRCVPISNHLYFYWYRQILGQKVEFLVSFYNNEISEKSEIFDDQFSVERPDGSNFTLKIRSTKLEDSAMYFCASRFGASGQGGETNYGYTFGSGTRLTVV.